Listed here is a single TCR beta chain. Its antigen is unidentified. The data were obtained in a study of cytomegalovirus exposure and HLA in healthy donors. At the level of the study: An early release of data contained some 80 million unique TCRs, which came from HLA-typed donors. Assignment to the Caucasian-associated ancestry cluster applied to approximately 80% of the 350 to 500 genotyped donors.

Both 60 Vbeta primers and 13 Jbeta primers went into the PCR. Profiled with immunoSEQ multiplex PCR; TCRdb holds only in-frame clones, not every one. This table holds fewer than 350,000 clones, about 90% found once. Overall study findings and caveats: Prior analysis indicated that the majority of TCR beta V segments exhibited productivity approximately 90% or approximately 30% of the time. CMV serostatus was the sole immune exposure information available.

The CDR3 consists of 14 residues. V shed 4 bases, J shed 4 bases, and the junction held 6 bases outside the gene matches. The germline CDR1 and CDR2 sequences are MGHRA and YSYEKL. The receptor was derived from a woman under 30 in good health and CMV-seronegative. The chain recombines TRBV4-1 with TRBJ1-2; 7 positions agree with TRBD1. The specimen sequenced was PBMCs. CDR3 sequence: CASSLGQVLYGYTF. DNA of the CDR3: TGCGCCAGCAGCCTCGGACAGGTTCTCTATGGCTACACCTTC.